The 21 T cell receptor beta chains reported below all come from one sample, sequenced in a study of CD8 T cells in ankylosing spondylitis. TCRdb reprocessed the 5' RACE reads with MiXCR, giving one entry per CDR3 protein. The sample records about 190,000 distinct CDR3 sequences, approximately 12% being singletons. The sequenced material came from blood, either unsorted or a sorted T cell fraction (not recorded which). The source is a female donor with ankylosing spondylitis or in good health (not recorded which).

This rearrangement joins TRBV2 to TRBJ2-2; 7 positions agree with TRBD2. The germline CDR1 and CDR2 sequences are SNHLY and FYNNEI. This CDR3 has 14 amino acids. V dropped 11 bases and J dropped 1; count of bases not matched to a gene: 7. CDR3 amino acids: CAGKQRGNTGELFF. Here the CDR3 DNA reads TGTGCCGGCAAGCAGCGGGGGAACACCGGGGAGCTGTTTTTT.

The chain joins TRBV29-1 to TRBJ2-1; TRBD2 matches 8 bases. Germline V gives CDR1 SQVTM, CDR2 ANQGSEA. V lost 5 bases, J lost 2 bases, and 8 bases stayed unmatched. The CDR3 runs 15 residues. The CDR3 spells CSVPRAGEAYNEQFF. CDR3 in DNA: TGCAGCGTTCCTCGAGCGGGAGAGGCCTACAATGAGCAGTTCTTC.

The sample holds many counts of this clonotype. V is TRBV20-1 and J is TRBJ2-2; the D gene is possibly TRBD1 (5 bases). The CDR3 runs 13 residues. Trimming took off 1 base at V and 4 bases at J, with 7 bases between the two ends. CDR1 DFQATT and CDR2 SNEGSKA come from the germline V gene (reference sequence). CDR3 loop: CSARVGVTGELFF. CDR3 DNA: TGCAGTGCTAGAGTAGGGGTCACCGGGGAGCTGTTTTTT.

In its sample, this clonotype was seen a few times. V is TRBV10-3 and J is TRBJ2-2; the D gene is possibly TRBD1 (5 bases). CDR1 is ENHRY and CDR2 is SYGVKD in the germline V gene. V lost 6 bases to trimming and J lost 6 bases, with 11 bases between them. The CDR3 sequence is 13 residues long. The CDR3 coding sequence is TGTGCCATCAGCGACAGTACGGCCGGGGAGCTGTTTTTT. Translation gives CAISDSTAGELFF.

In this sample, this clonotype turned up many times. The rearrangement uses TRBV29-1 and TRBJ2-5; no definite D call. This CDR3 is 13 amino acids long. CDR1 SQVTM and CDR2 ANQGSEA come from the germline V gene. V was shortened by 6 bases and J by 5 bases, with 16 bases between the two germline ends. CDR3 loop: CSVLRVLGETQYF. The CDR3 DNA reads TGCAGCGTCCTCCGGGTCCTCGGGGAGACCCAGTACTTC.

This clonotype was counted only a few times. V is TRBV27 and J is TRBJ1-6; perhaps TRBD1 as D (6 bases). Germline V CDR1 and CDR2: MNHEY, SMNVEV (reference sequence). The CDR3 consists of 15 residues. Trimming stripped 4 bases from V and 14 bases from J, with 21 bases between. The CDR3 DNA follows: TGTGCCAGCAGTTCCTCCGGGACACTCGAAGGGGCCCTCCACTTT. Translated, it gives CASSSSGTLEGALHF.

The chain recombines TRBV4-2 with TRBJ2-4, with a possible D match to TRBD2 (6 bases). Germline CDR1 reads LGHNA; CDR2 reads YNFKEQ. Trimming pared 0 bases from V and 0 bases from J, leaving 24 bases between. CDR3 length: 21 residues. CDR3 loop: CASSQEIRGAGIRIAKNIQYF. CDR3 in DNA: TGTGCCAGCAGCCAAGAAATTCGCGGGGCCGGGATTCGGATAGCCAAAAACATTCAGTACTTC.

This clonotype has at least ten counts. The chain recombines TRBV5-1 with TRBJ1-2; no clear D gene. The length of the CDR3 is 13 residues. Germline values: CDR1 SGHRS, CDR2 YFSETQ. V was cut by 4 bases and J by 3 bases, with 10 bases left in between. CDR3 sequence (DNA): TGCGCCAGCAGCCCCGGACGGCACTATGGCTACACCTTC. Translation gives CASSPGRHYGYTF.

This clonotype was detected many times. The genes are TRBV9 and TRBJ2-2; 8 positions match TRBD2. The CDR3 contains 15 residues. In germline, CDR1 is SGDLS, CDR2 YYNGEE. Germline trimming cut 5 bases from V and 6 bases from J; bases unmatched to any gene: 9. The CDR3 DNA reads TGTGCCAGCAGTTTAGCGGGGCAAATATCCGGGGAGCTGTTTTTT. Amino acids: CASSLAGQISGELFF.

This clonotype has a count of ten or more. The gene calls are TRBV12-3 or TRBV12-4 and TRBJ2-7; D may be TRBD2 (6 bases). Trimming cost V 6 bases and J 1 base, with 19 bases left between them. This CDR3 comprises 16 residues. Here the CDR3 reads CASSQPSARFSYEQYF. The CDR3 coding sequence is TGTGCCAGCAGCCAACCTAGCGCAAGATTTTCCTACGAGCAGTACTTC.

The chain links TRBV5-1 to TRBJ1-5; the D gene is possibly TRBD1 (5 bases). The CDR3 totals 15 residues. Trimming removed 4 bases at V and 7 bases at J, with 18 bases between. The V gene's germline CDR1 is SGHRS and CDR2 YFSETQ. The CDR3: CASSPDSGRRQPQHF. CDR3 DNA sequence: TGCGCCAGCAGCCCCGACAGCGGGCGAAGGCAGCCCCAGCATTTT. The entire variable domain, with the rest obtained from reference TRBV5-1 and TRBJ1-5, is as follows: KAGVTQTPRYLIKTRGQQVTLSCSPISGHRSVSWYQQTPGQGLQFLFEYFSETQRNKGNFPGRFSGRQFSNSRSEMNVSTLELGDSALYLCASSPDSGRRQPQHFGDGTRLSIL.

At least ten counts were recorded for this clonotype. V usage is TRBV5-6 and J usage is TRBJ2-4, with TRBD1 matching over 10 bases. Germline V gene data show CDR1 as SGHDT and CDR2 as YYEEEE. The CDR3 has 16 amino acids. V shed 4 bases, J shed 13 bases, and the junction held 17 bases outside the gene matches. DNA for the CDR3: TGTGCCAGCAGCGAAGCCGGGACAGGGGCCTCAGCGGGACAGTACTTC. Protein sequence: CASSEAGTGASAGQYF.

Details on this clonotype: The junction shows a germline mismatch at one end, possibly a read error. The chain combines TRBV6-2 or TRBV6-3 with TRBJ2-3; 7 nucleotides match TRBD2. The CDR3 has 12 residues. Germline values: CDR1 MNHEY, CDR2 SVGEGT. In DNA form, the CDR3 reads TGTGCCAGCAGTTACCCGGGGCCCAGCGGGAATTTT. Amino acid sequence: CASSYPGPSGNF.

This clonotype was picked up many times. The chain carries TRBV4-2 and TRBJ2-3; D may correspond to TRBD1 or TRBD2 (5 bases each). Per the germline V gene, CDR1 is LGHNA and CDR2 is YNFKEQ. The CDR3 sequence is 14 residues long. The V end lost 4 bases, the J end lost 6 bases, and 14 bases lay between the germline ends. The chain's CDR3 is CASSPSGPGDTQYF. CDR3 sequence (DNA): TGTGCCAGCAGCCCCTCGGGGCCGGGGGATACGCAGTATTTT.

This clonotype was seen repeatedly, ten times or more. The J gene is TRBJ1-6, the V gene TRBV6-1; possible D gene TRBD1, 5 bases. Per germline, CDR1 MNHNS and CDR2 SASEGT. The CDR3 length is 14 residues. V was shortened by 6 bases and J by 4 bases, with 10 bases between the two germline ends. The CDR3 bases are TGTGCCAGCAGACAGACAGTTTATAATTCACCCCTCCACTTT. It yields the protein CASRQTVYNSPLHF.

This clonotype showed up just a few times. The chain has TRBV12-3 or TRBV12-4 and TRBJ1-5; 7 bases are shared with TRBD1. The CDR3 has 14 residues. With 3 bases clipped from V and 7 bases from J, the junction kept 6 bases outside the gene matches. The CDR3 is CASSFGTAPQPQHF. The DNA for the CDR3 is TGTGCCAGCAGTTTTGGGACAGCACCCCAGCCCCAGCATTTT.

This clonotype was observed many times. This rearrangement joins TRBV29-1 to TRBJ2-1; no clear D. The V and J ends lost 6 bases and 7 bases respectively, with 13 bases between them. The CDR3 spans 12 residues. CDR1 is SQVTM and CDR2 is ANQGSEA in the germline V gene. The chain's CDR3 is CSVLLGRNEQFF. Written as DNA, the CDR3 is TGCAGCGTCCTCCTAGGACGTAATGAGCAGTTCTTC.

This clonotype has a count of ten or more. One junction end does not reproduce the germline sequence, and a read error may be involved. This chain uses TRBV27 with TRBJ2-3, with D possibly being TRBD1 or TRBD2 (5 bases each). Germline CDR1 is MNHEY and CDR2 is SMNVEV (reference sequence). This CDR3 region has 12 residues. The CDR3 DNA reads as TGTGCCAGCAGCCGGGGCACCGATACGCAGTATTTT. Amino acid sequence: CASSRGTDTQYF.

This chain connects TRBV28 to TRBJ2-7; 7 bases are a match to TRBD2. This CDR3 region has 12 residues. Unmatched junction bases numbered 5, after V lost 6 bases and J lost 6 bases. The germline CDR1 and CDR2 sequences are MDHEN and SYDVKM. CDR3: CASRLARSEQYF. The DNA of the CDR3 is TGTGCCAGCAGACTAGCGCGGAGCGAGCAGTACTTC.

Note on this clonotype: A single base separates this from a much larger clone, so it may be a read error. The rearrangement links TRBV24-1 to TRBJ2-3; D uncertain. The V gene's germline CDR1 is KGHDR and CDR2 SFDVKD. The CDR3 is 13 amino acids. For the CDR3, the DNA is TGTGCCCCCAGCTCGGTGGAGACAGATACGCAGTATTTT. As protein: CAPSSVETDTQYF.

This clonotype was recorded at least ten times. The J gene is TRBJ2-1, the V gene TRBV7-9, with 10 bases that match TRBD1. The germline gives CDR1 SEHNR, CDR2 FQNEAQ (reference sequence). Trimming at V came to 5 bases and at J to 6 bases, leaving 13 bases not matched to a gene. The CDR3 sequence is 17 residues long. The CDR3 is CASSPLGQGTWGNEQFF. For the CDR3, the DNA is TGTGCCAGCAGCCCTCTGGGACAGGGGACATGGGGCAATGAGCAGTTCTTC.